This TCR beta chain comes out of a study of blood T cell repertoires in COVID-19. Study overall: Two negative PCRs, clearance, or symptom resolution had been documented for recovered Cohort 3 donors. Acute and convalescent COVID-19 samples came from the United States, Italy and Spain.

Participants spanned ages about 18 to 90 years and resided in roughly 22 US areas. Using immunoSEQ multiplex PCR, the repertoire was profiled, and TCRdb retains in-frame clones only, with some absent. The table includes over 250,000 clones, 88% detected once. V trimming: 6 bases; J trimming: 8 bases; junction bases outside the gene matches: 10. Germline-derived CDR1 and CDR2 are WSHSY and SAAADI. The CDR3 totals 14 residues. The rearrangement uses TRBV10-2 and TRBJ2-1; 7 bases match TRBD1. Specimen: PBMCs or T cells enriched from blood (not recorded which). This TCR was sampled from a woman aged 55 to 70 in a cohort exposed to, infected with or recovered from COVID-19 (not recorded which). This chain's CDR3 is CASSTHPDRDEQFF. CDR3 nucleotide sequence: TGCGCCAGCAGCACACACCCCGACAGGGATGAGCAGTTCTTC.